The 23 T cell receptor beta chains below all came from one sample that was sequenced in a study of human T cells and chemical hapten exposure. TCRdb ran MiXCR on the RACE reads and lists one entry per CDR3 protein. In the table there are around 300,000 distinct CDR3 sequences, approximately 5% of which are singletons. Sample time point: pre-sensitization, week 0. The treatment is: therapeutic diphenylcyclopropenone sensitization with weekly scalp DPC. The material was whole blood, obtained in connection with sensitization to the hapten diphenylcyclopropenone (DPC). Source of these receptors: a woman between 18 and 29 years old with alopecia areata. Some clones in this sample may be carry-over from other donors' samples.

This clonotype has only a few counts. V gene TRBV20-1 combines with J gene TRBJ2-3, with D possibly matching TRBD2 (6 bases). The germline V gene has CDR1 DFQATT and CDR2 SNEGSKA (reference sequence). CDR3 length: 15 amino acids. The V end lost 1 base, the J end lost 0 bases, and 11 bases lay between the germline ends. CDR3 in DNA: TGCAGTGCTAGAGCGGCTAGCGTGAGCACAGATACGCAGTATTTT. Protein product: CSARAASVSTDTQYF.

This clonotype appeared many times. J is TRBJ2-1 and V is TRBV6-1; D possibly corresponds to TRBD2 (5 bases). Germline CDR1 and CDR2: MNHNS and SASEGT. The V and J ends lost 1 base and 8 bases respectively, with 24 bases between them. The length of the CDR3 is 18 residues. Written as DNA, the CDR3 is TGTGCCAGCAGTGAAGTCATTGGCCCTAGCCAGAATATCGATGAGCAGTTCTTC. It encodes CASSEVIGPSQNIDEQFF.

This clonotype showed up many times. The CDR3 DNA reads as TGTGCCAGCAGTTATAGGGACATCTATTCACCCCTCCACTTT. Translating gives CASSYRDIYSPLHF. This rearrangement joins TRBV6-5 to TRBJ1-6; D is perhaps TRBD1 (6 bases). V lost 3 bases and J lost 8, with 11 bases in between. This CDR3 spans 14 amino acids. Germline CDR1 reads MNHEY; CDR2 reads SVGAGI.

This clonotype was observed many times. The chain joins TRBV6-2 or TRBV6-3 to TRBJ1-1; maybe TRBD1 (5 bases). CDR1 MNHEY and CDR2 SVGEGT come from the germline V gene. Trimming shortened V by 4 bases and J by 1 base, and 13 bases separated the two germline ends. This CDR3 is 15 amino acids long. CDR3 in amino acids: CASSFLPGANTEAFF. The CDR3 nucleotides are TGTGCCAGCAGTTTCCTACCCGGGGCGAACACTGAAGCTTTCTTT.

The V and J genes are TRBV29-1 and TRBJ2-3; 9 nucleotides match TRBD1. The length of the CDR3 is 13 residues. V trimming: 7 bases; J trimming: 3 bases; junction bases outside the gene matches: 5. Germline lookup yields CDR1 SQVTM and CDR2 ANQGSEA. CDR3 sequence (DNA): TGCAGCGCCCGGGACAGGGATACAGATACGCAGTATTTT. Protein: CSARDRDTDTQYF.

The table lists this clonotype with many counts. This rearrangement joins TRBV12-3 or TRBV12-4 to TRBJ1-6; possibly TRBD1 for D (6 bases). This CDR3 is 12 amino acids long. The V end lost 4 bases, the J end lost 10 bases, and 8 bases lay between the germline ends. The CDR3 spells CASSWGASPLHF. The CDR3, as DNA: TGTGCCAGCAGTTGGGGGGCGTCACCCCTCCACTTT.

This clonotype was recorded at least ten times. The gene calls are TRBV12-3 or TRBV12-4 and TRBJ1-1, with 8 bases identical to TRBD1. The CDR3 covers 14 residues. Trimming removed 7 bases from V and 5 bases from J; junction bases left unmatched: 9. In nucleotides, the CDR3 is TGTGCCAGCAATTCCGGGACAGGCCGGACTGAAGCTTTCTTT. This encodes CASNSGTGRTEAFF.

This clonotype has a handful of counts. V is TRBV5-1 and J is TRBJ1-3; D is unresolved. The V and J ends lost 4 bases and 0 bases respectively, with 5 bases between them. The CDR3 spans 13 residues. The germline V gene has CDR1 SGHRS and CDR2 YFSETQ. Written as DNA, the CDR3 is TGCGCCAGCAGCGTCCTCTCTGGAAACACCATATATTTT. Translated, it gives CASSVLSGNTIYF.

This clonotype was counted between two and nine times. The gene calls are TRBV7-2 and TRBJ2-2; 8 bases line up with TRBD2. The germline V gene encodes CDR1 SGHTA and CDR2 FQGNSA. The length of the CDR3 is 15 residues. Germline trimming cut 5 bases from V and 5 bases from J; bases unmatched to any gene: 7. CDR3 sequence (DNA): TGTGCCAGCAGCCCGGGGACTAGAGGGACCGGGGAGCTGTTTTTT. The encoded protein is CASSPGTRGTGELFF.

This clonotype was recorded a few times. The V call is TRBV9, the J call TRBJ2-7, with D hard to call. The germline CDR1 and CDR2 sequences are SGDLS and YYNGEE. The CDR3 extends over 13 amino acids. V lost 0 bases and J lost 4, with 8 bases in between. The CDR3 DNA follows: TGTGCCAGCAGCGTAGAGGTCGGATACGAGCAGTACTTC. Protein sequence: CASSVEVGYEQYF.

The gene calls are TRBV7-2 and TRBJ1-5, with D perhaps matching TRBD1 (6 bases). The CDR3 is 15 residues long. Germline V lookup: CDR1 SGHTA, CDR2 FQGNSA. Trimming pared 5 bases from V and 6 bases from J, leaving 17 bases between. For the CDR3, the DNA is TGTGCCAGCAGCCCCAACTCGGGGGCTTTTCAGCCCCAGCATTTT. Amino acids: CASSPNSGAFQPQHF.

This clonotype was picked up a small number of times. The V and J genes are TRBV28 and TRBJ1-1; 8 bases are shared with TRBD1. The CDR3 is 16 residues long. Germline lookup yields CDR1 MDHEN and CDR2 SYDVKM. V trimming: 1 base; J trimming: 3 bases; junction bases outside the gene matches: 7. The CDR3: CASSLSLRGQDTEAFF. DNA for the CDR3: TGTGCCAGCAGTTTATCTCTCAGGGGGCAGGACACTGAAGCTTTCTTT.

This clonotype occurred a few times. V and J are TRBV7-9 and TRBJ2-7; tentatively, D is TRBD2 (6 bases). The CDR3 totals 14 residues. The germline gives CDR1 SEHNR, CDR2 FQNEAQ (reference sequence). V lost 0 bases, J lost 1 base, and 7 bases lay in between. The CDR3 protein is CASSLAEGSYEQYF. The DNA of the CDR3 is TGTGCCAGCAGCTTAGCGGAGGGGTCCTACGAGCAGTACTTC.

In this sample, this clonotype turned up many times. The V gene is TRBV18, the J gene TRBJ1-6; TRBD1 is a possible D gene (6 bases). The length of the CDR3 is 16 residues. The V gene's germline CDR1 is KGHSH and CDR2 LQKENI. V was trimmed by 2 bases and J by 9 bases, leaving 17 bases between them. CDR3: CASSPETTGNSSPLHF. The CDR3 nucleotides read TGTGCCAGCTCACCAGAGACTACAGGGAATAGTTCACCCCTCCACTTT.

This clonotype showed up many times. V usage is TRBV7-9 and J usage is TRBJ2-1; 8 bases match TRBD1. This CDR3 region has 16 residues. Germline V gene data show CDR1 as SEHNR and CDR2 as FQNEAQ (reference sequence). V lost 5 bases, J lost 0 bases, and 6 bases stayed unmatched. CDR3 nucleotides: TGTGCCAGCAGCCACCGGACAGGGAGCTCCTACAATGAGCAGTTCTTC. This gives the protein CASSHRTGSSYNEQFF. Together with reference TRBV7-9 and TRBJ2-1, the CDR3 gives the full variable domain: DTGVSQNPRHKITKRGQNVTFRCDPISEHNRLYWYRQTLGQGPEFLTYFQNEAQLEKSRLLSDRFSAERPKGSFSTLEIQRTEQGDSAMYLCASSHRTGSSYNEQFFGPGTRLTVL.

The gene calls are TRBV9 and TRBJ2-5; 8 positions match TRBD1. This CDR3 is 16 amino acids long. Germline lookup yields CDR1 SGDLS and CDR2 YYNGEE. V dropped 4 bases and J dropped 0; count of bases not matched to a gene: 8. CDR3 region: CASSTRQGLYQETQYF. In DNA, the CDR3 is TGTGCCAGCAGCACGCGACAGGGGCTGTACCAAGAGACCCAGTACTTC. Together with reference TRBV9 and TRBJ2-5, the CDR3 gives the full variable domain: DSGVTQTPKHLITATGQRVTLRCSPRSGDLSVYWYQQSLDQGLQFLIQYYNGEERAKGNILERFSAQQFPDLHSELNLSSLELGDSALYFCASSTRQGLYQETQYFGPGTRLLVL.

With respect to this clonotype: Possible read error: a much larger clone is one base away. The chain has TRBV5-6 and TRBJ1-1; D unclear. V was cut by 5 bases and J by 3 bases, with 17 bases left in between. There are 15 residues in the CDR3. Germline V gene lookup returns CDR1 SGHDT and CDR2 YYEEEE. CDR3 protein: CASRFQARVDTEAFF. The CDR3 DNA reads TGTGCCAGCAGATTTCAGGCAAGGGTGGACACTGAAGCTTTCTTT.

V is TRBV29-1 and J is TRBJ2-2; D perhaps matches TRBD1 (6 bases). V lost 7 bases and J 3 bases, leaving 15 bases between the germline ends. The V gene's germline CDR1 is SQVTM and CDR2 ANQGSEA. The CDR3 consists of 14 residues. The CDR3 coding sequence is TGCAGCGGTGGTGGACAGCGCGACACCGGGGAGCTGTTTTTT. This translates into CSGGGQRDTGELFF.

This clonotype was seen ten or more times. The chain carries TRBV28 and TRBJ1-2; no clear D. CDR1 and CDR2 from the germline V gene are MDHEN and SYDVKM. This CDR3 has 11 residues. V gave up 5 bases and J gave up 4 bases, with 5 bases separating them. CDR3 nucleotide sequence: TGTGCCAGCAGTGAGATCTATGGCTACACCTTC. Translating it yields CASSEIYGYTF.

In this sample, this clonotype turned up many times. The rearrangement links TRBV2 to TRBJ2-5; no firm D call. Germline CDR1 is SNHLY and CDR2 is FYNNEI. The CDR3 sequence is 10 residues long. V shed 2 bases and J shed 14 bases, with 9 bases lying between them. For the CDR3, the DNA is TGTGCCAGCAGTGAATCTATCACCTACTTC. Its translation is CASSESITYF.

In its sample, this clonotype was seen many times. The V call is TRBV11-2, the J call TRBJ1-2, with TRBD1 identical over 8 bases. Germline-derived CDR1 and CDR2 are SGHAT and FQNNGV. With V trimmed by 5 bases and J by 5 bases, 10 bases remained unmatched. The CDR3 extends over 15 amino acids. DNA for the CDR3: TGTGCCAGCAGCCCCTCTCGACAGGGGCGTTATGGCTACACCTTC. It encodes CASSPSRQGRYGYTF.

This clonotype is labeled as medium-sized. The gene calls are TRBV5-5 and TRBJ2-1; 8 bases fit TRBD1. V lost 3 bases to trimming and J lost 9 bases; unmatched junction nucleotides: 14. The CDR3 runs to 16 residues. Germline values: CDR1 SGHKS, CDR2 YYEKEE (reference sequence). This chain's CDR3 is CASSSEGQGTWGEQFF. The DNA of the CDR3 is TGTGCCAGCAGCTCGGAAGGACAGGGCACATGGGGTGAGCAGTTCTTC.

Many counts were recorded for this clonotype. This rearrangement joins TRBV5-4 to TRBJ2-3, with 12 bases matching TRBD2. CDR1 and CDR2 from the germline V gene are SGHNT and YYREEE (reference sequence). The CDR3 is made up of 16 amino acids. Trimming cost V 8 bases and J 0 bases; bases outside gene matches: 7. CDR3: CASTSGGPTSTDTQYF. The CDR3 nucleotides read TGTGCCAGTACTAGCGGGGGGCCCACTAGCACAGATACGCAGTATTTT.